This T cell receptor (beta chain) was identified in a study of Ad26.COV2.S vaccination and SARS-CoV-2 variants. Study-wide findings and caveats: Comparable non-spike TCR breadth was observed in vaccine and placebo recipients.

As for this clone: Its antigen is currently unknown.

As for treatment: about 20 received Ad26.COV2.S at low or high dose, single or two shots; about 5 received placebo; per-sample allocation not given. Sampling was performed 63 days after the first vaccine or placebo injection. Expression of Wuhan-strain SARS-CoV-2 spike came from the Ad26 vector that formed the vaccine. TCRdb's table, derived via immunoSEQ multiplex PCR, lists solely in-frame clones and lacks some. The sample includes roughly 700,000 clones, more than 70% seen only once; the top ten take over 1.3%. Germline V lookup: CDR1 LNHDA, CDR2 SQIVND (reference sequence). CDR3 length: 14 amino acids. Trimming at V came to 6 bases and at J to 5 bases, leaving 7 bases not matched to a gene.

The material sequenced was peripheral blood, taken in a trial of Ad26.COV2.S vaccine versus placebo. The chain recombines TRBV19 with TRBJ2-5; 9 bases align to TRBD1. The clonotype was recovered from a person aged 18-60 years who received the Ad26.COV2.S COVID-19 vaccine or a placebo. The CDR3 loop reads CASSPGQGLETQYF. Here the CDR3 DNA reads TGTGCCAGTAGCCCGGGACAGGGATTGGAGACCCAGTACTTC.